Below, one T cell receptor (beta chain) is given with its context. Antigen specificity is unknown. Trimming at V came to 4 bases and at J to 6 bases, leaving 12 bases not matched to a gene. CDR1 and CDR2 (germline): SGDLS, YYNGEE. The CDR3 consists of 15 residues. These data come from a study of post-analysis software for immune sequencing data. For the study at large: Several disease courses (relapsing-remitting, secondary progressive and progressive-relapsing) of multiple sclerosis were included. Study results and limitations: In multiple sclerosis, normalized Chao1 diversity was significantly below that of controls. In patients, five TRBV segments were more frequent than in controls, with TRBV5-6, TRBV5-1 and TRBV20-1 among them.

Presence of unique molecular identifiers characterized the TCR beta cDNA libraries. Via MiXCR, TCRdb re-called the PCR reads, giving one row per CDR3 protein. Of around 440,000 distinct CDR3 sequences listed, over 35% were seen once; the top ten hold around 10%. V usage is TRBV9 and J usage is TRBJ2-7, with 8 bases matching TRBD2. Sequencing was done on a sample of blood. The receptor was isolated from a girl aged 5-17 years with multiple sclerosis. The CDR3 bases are TGTGCCAGCAGCCCGGAGGGGCGGGAGGTTAGCGAGCAGTACTTC. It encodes CASSPEGREVSEQYF.